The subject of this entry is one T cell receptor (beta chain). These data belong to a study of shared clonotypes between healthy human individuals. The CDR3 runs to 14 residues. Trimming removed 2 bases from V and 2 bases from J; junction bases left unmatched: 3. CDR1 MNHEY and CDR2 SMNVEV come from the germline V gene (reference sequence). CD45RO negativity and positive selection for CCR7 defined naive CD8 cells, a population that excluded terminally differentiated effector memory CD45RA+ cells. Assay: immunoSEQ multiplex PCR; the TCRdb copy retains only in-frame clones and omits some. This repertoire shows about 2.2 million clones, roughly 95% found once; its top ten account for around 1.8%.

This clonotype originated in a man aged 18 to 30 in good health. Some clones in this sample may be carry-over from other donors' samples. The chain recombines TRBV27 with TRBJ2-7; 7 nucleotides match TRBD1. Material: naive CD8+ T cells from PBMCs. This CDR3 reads CASSLGGQPYEQYF. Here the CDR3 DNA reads TGTGCCAGCAGTTTAGGGGGACAGCCCTACGAGCAGTACTTC.